This is a list of T cell receptor beta chains from one sample in a study of blood T cell repertoires in COVID-19. The protocol was immunoSEQ multiplex PCR, while the TCRdb copy is restricted to in-frame clones and leaves out a portion. The sample consists of around 97,000 clones, roughly 87% of them appearing once. The sequenced sample was peripheral blood. All receptors derive from a human donor in a cohort sampled during active COVID-19. The CDR3 runs from the conserved cysteine through the conserved F or W. D genes are given only for firm matches. For some rows the clone size is stated as once, few or many, or as a class when expanded; others skip it.

j_call v_call clone_size d_call cdr3_aa cdr3_nt
TRBJ2-7 TRBV4-2 NA TRBD2 CASSQDNGLAGVYEQYF TGTGCCAGCAGCCAAGACAACGGACTAGCGGGAGTATACGAGCAGTACTTC
TRBJ2-3 TRBV9 NA TRBD2 CASSVGGGRETDTQYF TGTGCCAGCAGCGTAGGCGGGGGGAGGGAAACAGATACGCAGTATTTT
TRBJ2-3 TRBV27 NA TRBD2 CASSSGLAGPGTQYF TGTGCCAGCAGTTCGGGACTAGCGGGGCCTGGAACGCAGTATTTT
TRBJ1-2 TRBV18 few NA CASSRDGSYGYTF TGTGCCAGCTCACGGGACGGGAGCTATGGCTACACCTTC
TRBJ2-1 TRBV11-3 NA TRBD1 CASSLGTGTDHNEQFF TGTGCCAGCAGCTTAGGAACCGGGACAGACCACAATGAGCAGTTCTTC
TRBJ2-7 TRBV28 NA NA CASSNYPGEQYF TGTGCCAGCAGTAACTACCCCGGCGAGCAGTACTTC
TRBJ1-3 TRBV5-1 NA NA CASSLAGSGNTIYF TGCGCCAGCAGCTTGGCAGGTTCTGGAAACACCATATATTTT
TRBJ2-3 TRBV2 NA TRBD1 CASNFGQGTDTQYF TGTGCCAGCAATTTTGGACAGGGCACAGATACGCAGTATTTT
TRBJ1-5 TRBV28 NA NA CASSPNQGGPGQPQHF TGTGCCAGCAGTCCCAACCAGGGAGGGCCCGGTCAGCCCCAGCATTTT
TRBJ2-3 TRBV27 few TRBD2 CASSLLAGEDTQYF TGTGCCAGCAGTTTACTAGCGGGAGAAGATACGCAGTATTTT
TRBJ2-7 TRBV5-1 NA NA CASSLGGTYEQYF TGCGCCAGCAGCTTGGGAGGGACCTACGAGCAGTACTTC
TRBJ2-2 TRBV9 NA NA CASSVDTAIGGELFF TGTGCCAGCAGCGTTGACACGGCCATCGGCGGGGAGCTGTTTTTT
TRBJ2-5 TRBV5-1 once TRBD2 CASSLETSGDGETQYF TGCGCCAGCAGCTTGGAGACTAGCGGGGATGGAGAGACCCAGTACTTC
TRBJ2-3 TRBV6-5 NA NA CASRYRDTDTQYF TGTGCCAGCAGATACCGGGACACAGATACGCAGTATTTT
TRBJ2-3 TRBV9 NA NA CASSPSGTGGADTQYF TGTGCCAGCAGCCCTAGCGGGACAGGCGGGGCAGATACGCAGTATTTT
TRBJ2-6 TRBV5-1 NA TRBD1 CASSLAGQGVGANVLTF TGCGCCAGCAGCTTGGCAGGACAGGGGGTTGGGGCCAACGTCCTGACTTTC
TRBJ1-3 TRBV28 NA TRBD1 CASSPWTGPSGNTIYF TGTGCCAGCAGTCCATGGACAGGGCCCTCTGGAAACACCATATATTTT
TRBJ2-7 TRBV10-3 NA NA CAISGGVFSYEQYF TGTGCCATCAGTGGGGGGGTCTTTTCCTACGAGCAGTACTTC
TRBJ2-1 TRBV19 NA NA CASNPARDSNEQFF TGTGCCAGTAATCCTGCGCGGGATAGCAATGAGCAGTTCTTC
TRBJ2-4 TRBV5-1 NA TRBD1 CASSLSGQGGTKNIQYF TGCGCCAGCAGCTTGTCGGGACAGGGAGGGACCAAAAACATTCAGTACTTC
TRBJ2-7 TRBV1 NA NA CTSRTGGPFPRLEQYF TGCACCAGCCGCACGGGGGGCCCTTTCCCCCGGCTCGAGCAGTACTTC
TRBJ2-3 TRBV6-5 NA NA CASNQGGRADTQYF TGTGCCAGCAACCAAGGGGGAAGGGCAGATACGCAGTATTTT
TRBJ1-1 TRBV5-4 NA TRBD1 CASSLPGQLMNTEAFF TGTGCCAGCAGCTTACCGGGACAGCTCATGAACACTGAAGCTTTCTTT
TRBJ2-3 TRBV28 NA TRBD2 CASSLAGGFWYF TGTGCCAGCAGTTTGGCGGGGGGGTTTTGGTATTTT
TRBJ2-7 TRBV13 NA TRBD2 CASSLEAGDTYEQYF TGTGCCAGCAGCTTAGAGGCGGGAGACACATACGAGCAGTACTTC
TRBJ1-5 TRBV28 NA NA CASSPLGGASNQPQHF TGTGCCAGCAGTCCGCTTGGGGGGGCTTCAAATCAGCCCCAGCATTTT